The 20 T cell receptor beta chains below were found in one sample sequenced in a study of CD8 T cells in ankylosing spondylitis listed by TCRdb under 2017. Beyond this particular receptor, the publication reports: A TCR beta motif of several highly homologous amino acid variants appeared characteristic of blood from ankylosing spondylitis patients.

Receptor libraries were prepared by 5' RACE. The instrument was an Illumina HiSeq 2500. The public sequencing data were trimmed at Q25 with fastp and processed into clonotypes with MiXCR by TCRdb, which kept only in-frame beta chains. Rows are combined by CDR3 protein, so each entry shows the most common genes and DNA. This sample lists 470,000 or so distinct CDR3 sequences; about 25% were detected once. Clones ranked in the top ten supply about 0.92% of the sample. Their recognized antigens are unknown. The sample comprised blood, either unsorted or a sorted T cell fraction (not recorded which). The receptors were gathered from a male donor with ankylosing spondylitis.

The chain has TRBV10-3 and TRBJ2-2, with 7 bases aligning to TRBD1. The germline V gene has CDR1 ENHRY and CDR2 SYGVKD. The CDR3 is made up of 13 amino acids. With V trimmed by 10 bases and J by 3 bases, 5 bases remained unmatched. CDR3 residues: CANRDSYTGELFF. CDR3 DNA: TGTGCCAACCGGGACAGCTACACCGGGGAGCTGTTTTTT.

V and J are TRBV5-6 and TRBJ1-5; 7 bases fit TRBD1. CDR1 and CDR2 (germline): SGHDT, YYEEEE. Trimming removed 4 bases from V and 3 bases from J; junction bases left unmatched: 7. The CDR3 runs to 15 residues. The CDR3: CASSLLDRDNQPQHF. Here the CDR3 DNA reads TGTGCCAGCAGCCTACTCGACAGGGACAATCAGCCCCAGCATTTT.

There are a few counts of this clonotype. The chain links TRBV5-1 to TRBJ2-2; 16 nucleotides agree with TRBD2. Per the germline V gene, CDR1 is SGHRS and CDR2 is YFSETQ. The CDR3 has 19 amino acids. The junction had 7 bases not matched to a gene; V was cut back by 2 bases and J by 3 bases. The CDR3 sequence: CASSLTGTSGRADTGELFF. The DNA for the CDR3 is TGCGCCAGCAGCTTAACCGGGACTAGCGGGAGGGCCGACACCGGGGAGCTGTTTTTT. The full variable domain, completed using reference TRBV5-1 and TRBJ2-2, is KAGVTQTPRYLIKTRGQQVTLSCSPISGHRSVSWYQQTPGQGLQFLFEYFSETQRNKGNFPGRFSGRQFSNSRSEMNVSTLELGDSALYLCASSLTGTSGRADTGELFFGEGSRLTVL.

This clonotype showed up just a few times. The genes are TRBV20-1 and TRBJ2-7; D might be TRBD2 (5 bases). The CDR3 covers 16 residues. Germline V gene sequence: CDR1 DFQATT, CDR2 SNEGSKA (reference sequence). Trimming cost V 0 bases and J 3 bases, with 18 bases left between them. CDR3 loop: CSARDAPRGGFYEQYF. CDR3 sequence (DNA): TGCAGTGCTAGAGATGCCCCCCGTGGCGGGTTCTACGAGCAGTACTTC.

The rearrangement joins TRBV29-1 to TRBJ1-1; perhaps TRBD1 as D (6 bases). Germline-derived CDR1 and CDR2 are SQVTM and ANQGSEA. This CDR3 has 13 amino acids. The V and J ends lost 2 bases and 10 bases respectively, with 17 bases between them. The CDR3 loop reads CSVELVGGTSAFF. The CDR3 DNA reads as TGCAGCGTTGAACTTGTGGGGGGCACGTCAGCTTTCTTT.

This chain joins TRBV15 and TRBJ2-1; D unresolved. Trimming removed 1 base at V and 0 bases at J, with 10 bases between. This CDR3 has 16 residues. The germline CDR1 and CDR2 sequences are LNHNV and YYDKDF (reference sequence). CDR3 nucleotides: TGTGCCACCAGCAGAGGGTCTGGGATCTCCTACAATGAGCAGTTCTTC. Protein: CATSRGSGISYNEQFF.

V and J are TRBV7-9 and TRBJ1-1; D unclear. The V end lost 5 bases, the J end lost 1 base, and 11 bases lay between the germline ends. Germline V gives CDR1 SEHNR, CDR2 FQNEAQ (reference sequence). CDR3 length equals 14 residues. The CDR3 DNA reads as TGTGCCAGCAGCGCAGCCGTGACGAACACTGAAGCTTTCTTT. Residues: CASSAAVTNTEAFF.

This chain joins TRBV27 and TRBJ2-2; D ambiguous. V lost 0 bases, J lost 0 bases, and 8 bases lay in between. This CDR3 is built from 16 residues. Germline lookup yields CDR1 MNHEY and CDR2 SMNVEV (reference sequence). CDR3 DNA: TGTGCCAGCAGTTTATCGTGGCTAACGAACACCGGGGAGCTGTTTTTT. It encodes CASSLSWLTNTGELFF.

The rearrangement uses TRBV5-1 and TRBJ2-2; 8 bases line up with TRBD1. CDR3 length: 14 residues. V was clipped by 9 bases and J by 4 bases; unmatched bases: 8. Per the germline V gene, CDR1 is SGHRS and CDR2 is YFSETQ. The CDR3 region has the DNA TGCGCCACCGCCGATACAGGGGGCACCGGGGAGCTGTTTTTT. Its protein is CATADTGGTGELFF.

The CDR3 sequence: CASSFMINDNYGYTF. The CDR3 DNA follows: TGTGCCAGCAGCTTCATGATCAACGATAACTATGGCTACACCTTC. The chain carries TRBV5-6 and TRBJ1-2; D gene ambiguous. Trimming shortened V by 2 bases and J by 1 base, and 12 bases separated the two germline ends. The CDR3 runs to 15 residues. Looked up from germline, CDR1 is SGHDT and CDR2 is YYEEEE.

CDR3 coding DNA: TGTGCCAGCAGCCCACAGGACAGACCCCGAGGAGACTCACCCCTCCACTTT. It is translated as CASSPQDRPRGDSPLHF. J is TRBJ1-6 and V is TRBV4-2; weak D call: TRBD1 (6 bases). Germline V gene data show CDR1 as LGHNA and CDR2 as YNFKEQ. The V gene lost 4 bases and the J gene lost 10 bases, with 23 bases spanning the gap. There are 17 residues in the CDR3.

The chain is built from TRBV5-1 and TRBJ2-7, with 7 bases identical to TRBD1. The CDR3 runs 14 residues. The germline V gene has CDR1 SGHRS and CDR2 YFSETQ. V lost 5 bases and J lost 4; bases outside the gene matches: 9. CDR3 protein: CASSLGQVPYEQYF. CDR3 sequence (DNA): TGCGCCAGCAGTTTAGGACAGGTTCCTTACGAGCAGTACTTC.

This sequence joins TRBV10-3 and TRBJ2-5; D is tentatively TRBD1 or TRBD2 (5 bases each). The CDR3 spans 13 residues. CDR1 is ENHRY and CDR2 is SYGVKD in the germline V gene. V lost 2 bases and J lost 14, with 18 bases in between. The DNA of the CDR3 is TGTGCCATCAGTGAGGGACAACCCGGGAAGCCTTACTTC. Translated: CAISEGQPGKPYF.

This chain's CDR3 is CATSDFARFEQFF. The DNA of the CDR3 is TGTGCCACCAGTGATTTCGCCAGGTTTGAGCAGTTCTTC. The chain has TRBV24-1 and TRBJ2-1, with no clear D. Trimming cost V 1 base and J 9 bases, with 9 bases left between them. Germline CDR1 KGHDR, CDR2 SFDVKD. The CDR3 has 13 amino acids.

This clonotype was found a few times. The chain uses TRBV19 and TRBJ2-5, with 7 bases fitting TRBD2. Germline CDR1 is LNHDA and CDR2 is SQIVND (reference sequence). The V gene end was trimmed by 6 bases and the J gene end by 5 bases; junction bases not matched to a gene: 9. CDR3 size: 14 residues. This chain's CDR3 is CASSTIAGGETQYF. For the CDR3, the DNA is TGTGCCAGTAGCACTATAGCGGGTGGGGAGACCCAGTACTTC.

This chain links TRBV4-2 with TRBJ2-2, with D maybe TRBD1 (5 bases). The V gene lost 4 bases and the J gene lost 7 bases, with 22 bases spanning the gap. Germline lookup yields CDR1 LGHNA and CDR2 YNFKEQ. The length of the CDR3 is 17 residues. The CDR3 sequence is CASSPNLGALNGGELFF. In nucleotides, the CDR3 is TGTGCCAGCAGCCCTAACTTAGGGGCTCTCAATGGCGGGGAGCTGTTTTTT.

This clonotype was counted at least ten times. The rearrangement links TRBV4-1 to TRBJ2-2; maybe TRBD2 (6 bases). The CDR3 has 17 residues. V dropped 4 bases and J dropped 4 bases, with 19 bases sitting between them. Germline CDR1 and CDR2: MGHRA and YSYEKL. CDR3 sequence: CASSRLSVGRSTGELFF. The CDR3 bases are TGCGCCAGCAGCCGACTATCGGTTGGGAGGAGCACCGGGGAGCTGTTTTTT.

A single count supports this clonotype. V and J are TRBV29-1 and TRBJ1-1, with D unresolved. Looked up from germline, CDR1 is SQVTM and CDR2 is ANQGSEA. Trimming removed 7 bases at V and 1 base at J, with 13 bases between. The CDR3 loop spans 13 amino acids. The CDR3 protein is CSGTVGENTEAFF. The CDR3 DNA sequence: TGCAGCGGGACTGTGGGAGAGAACACTGAAGCTTTCTTT.

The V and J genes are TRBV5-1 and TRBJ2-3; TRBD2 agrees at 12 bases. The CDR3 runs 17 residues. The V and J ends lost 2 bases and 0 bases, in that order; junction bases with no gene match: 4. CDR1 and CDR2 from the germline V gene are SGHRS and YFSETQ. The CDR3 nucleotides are TGCGCCAGCAGCTTAGGACTAGCGGGAACAAGCACAGATACGCAGTATTTT. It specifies CASSLGLAGTSTDTQYF.

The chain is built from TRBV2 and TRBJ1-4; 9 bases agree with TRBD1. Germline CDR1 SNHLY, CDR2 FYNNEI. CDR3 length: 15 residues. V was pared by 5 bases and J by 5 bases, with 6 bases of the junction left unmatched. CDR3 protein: CASSSQGAENEKLFF. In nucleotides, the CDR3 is TGTGCCAGCAGTTCACAGGGGGCCGAAAATGAAAAACTGTTTTTT.